This T cell receptor beta chain was sequenced during a study of post-analysis software for immune sequencing data. Overall study: Included courses were relapsing-remitting and secondary progressive multiple sclerosis; progressive-relapsing multiple sclerosis was also included. General study findings and limits: Same-batch preparations were strongly co-clustered by F measure. Those with multiple sclerosis, the patient group, showed significantly lower normalized Chao1 diversity than controls. TRBV5-6, TRBV5-1 and TRBV20-1 were among several TRBV segments more frequent in patients than controls.

The CDR3 has 15 amino acids. With 5 bases clipped from V and 4 bases from J, the junction kept 11 bases outside the gene matches. Germline assignment: CDR1 DFQATT and CDR2 SNEGSKA (reference sequence). Remarks on this clonotype: Its specificity is unknown.

The authors incorporated unique molecular identifiers into the TCR beta cDNA libraries. Between roughly 1 and 10 million T cells gave rise to approximately 520,000 cDNA molecules. One entry per CDR3 protein results from TCRdb running MiXCR on the PCR reads. The sample records hundreds of thousands of distinct CDR3 sequences, under 70% being singletons. The source material was blood. The chain combines TRBV20-1 with TRBJ2-5; 9 bases line up with TRBD2. The receptor's source is a girl aged 10 to 17 with multiple sclerosis. The CDR3 DNA reads as TGCAGTGCTCAGGGACTAGCCGGGCCAGGAGAGACCCAGTACTTC. Residues: CSAQGLAGPGETQYF.